What follows are 16 T cell receptor beta chains derived from one specimen sequenced in a study of beta chain features in type 1 diabetes. Sequenced material consisted of expressed TCRB transcripts (all of the isolated RNA was reverse transcribed). The repertoire was sequenced with immunoSEQ multiplex PCR; TCRdb's copy has only in-frame clones and lacks some. The sample yields 200,000 to 250,000 clones, about 11% seen once. The sequencing sample was made of central memory CD4+ T cells from blood. Source of these receptors: a man younger than 35 in good health.

This clone was picked up a small number of times. V and J are TRBV5-1 and TRBJ2-5; D not certain. Germline CDR1 SGHRS, CDR2 YFSETQ. Trimming removed 4 bases at V and 3 bases at J, with 13 bases between. This CDR3 has 14 residues. CDR3 coding DNA: TGCGCCAGCAGCCTTATCCCACAGAAAGAGACCCAGTACTTC. Its translation is CASSLIPQKETQYF. Full variable domain (rest looked up from reference TRBV5-1 and TRBJ2-5): KAGVTQTPRYLIKTRGQQVTLSCSPISGHRSVSWYQQTPGQGLQFLFEYFSETQRNKGNFPGRFSGRQFSNSRSEMNVSTLELGDSALYLCASSLIPQKETQYFGPGTRLLVL.

The rearrangement links TRBV27 to TRBJ1-2; 10 positions match TRBD1. Germline V gene lookup returns CDR1 MNHEY and CDR2 SMNVEV (reference sequence). With 4 bases clipped from V and 8 bases from J, the junction kept 10 bases outside the gene matches. The length of the CDR3 is 15 residues. The CDR3 reads CASSSYGTGVRGYTF. In DNA form, the CDR3 reads TGTGCCAGCAGTTCCTATGGGACAGGGGTCCGGGGCTACACCTTC.

This clone has a handful of counts. The chain combines TRBV30 with TRBJ2-5, with D perhaps matching TRBD2 (5 bases). V lost 3 bases, J lost 2 bases, and 16 bases lay in between. The CDR3 runs 15 residues. CDR1 and CDR2 (germline): GTSNPN, SVGIG (reference sequence). The CDR3 DNA follows: TGTGCCTGGAGAGGCCGGACTTACTCTCAAGAGACCCAGTACTTC. Amino acids: CAWRGRTYSQETQYF.

This clone was seen at least ten times. The chain links TRBV11-3 to TRBJ2-7; TRBD2 is a possible D gene (6 bases). The V gene's germline CDR1 is SGHNT and CDR2 YENEEA. Deletions cut 5 bases from V and 3 bases from J, with 11 bases between. This CDR3 has 13 amino acids. The chain's CDR3 is CASSPDGGYEQYF. The CDR3 DNA follows: TGTGCCAGCAGCCCGGACGGGGGCTACGAGCAGTACTTC.

This clone has a handful of counts. The DNA for the CDR3 is TGTGCCAGCAGTTTGCGGGAGCTCACAGATACGCAGTATTTT. It is translated as CASSLRELTDTQYF. V gene TRBV27 combines with J gene TRBJ2-3; 7 bases are shared with TRBD2. The CDR3 covers 14 residues. Per the germline V gene, CDR1 is MNHEY and CDR2 is SMNVEV (reference sequence). V lost 3 bases to trimming and J lost 2 bases; unmatched junction nucleotides: 2.

The gene calls are TRBV30 and TRBJ1-4; D not resolved. The V and J ends lost 4 bases and 5 bases respectively, with 8 bases between them. The CDR3 is made up of 12 amino acids. In germline, CDR1 is GTSNPN, CDR2 SVGIG (reference sequence). The CDR3 bases are TGTGCCTGGAACGTGTGGAATGAAAAACTGTTTTTT. Amino acid sequence: CAWNVWNEKLFF.

In this sample, this clone turned up a few times. The V and J genes are TRBV6-6 and TRBJ2-5, with 8 bases fitting TRBD2. Per the germline V gene, CDR1 is MNHNY and CDR2 is SVGAGI (reference sequence). V lost 4 bases and J lost 3; bases outside the gene matches: 4. This CDR3 region has 14 residues. The CDR3 sequence: CASSLQAGEETQYF. CDR3 in DNA: TGTGCCAGCAGTTTACAAGCGGGAGAAGAGACCCAGTACTTC.

The genes are TRBV5-1 and TRBJ2-3; D uncertain. This CDR3 region has 13 residues. Germline V CDR1 and CDR2: SGHRS, YFSETQ. V shed 4 bases and J shed 2 bases, with 8 bases lying between them. The CDR3 sequence is CASSPMITDTQYF. For the CDR3, the DNA is TGCGCCAGCAGCCCTATGATCACAGATACGCAGTATTTT.

The genes are TRBV10-1 and TRBJ2-3, with D possibly matching TRBD1 (6 bases). The length of the CDR3 is 14 residues. CDR1 and CDR2 (germline): WNHNN, SYGVQD (reference sequence). Between the trimmed V and J ends, which lost 4 bases and 8 bases, there was a span of 16 bases. The CDR3 bases are TGCGCCAGCAGTGGGCCGGCGAGAGGGGGTACGCAGTATTTT. Translating it yields CASSGPARGGTQYF.

This clone was observed a few times. Here the CDR3 DNA reads TGTGCCAGCAGCGGAGAACAGGGACCCTCCTACGAGCAGTACTTC. Translated: CASSGEQGPSYEQYF. The gene calls are TRBV11-2 and TRBJ2-7, with D possibly TRBD1 on 6 matching bases. V shed 5 bases and J shed 0 bases, with 14 bases lying between them. In germline, CDR1 is SGHAT, CDR2 FQNNGV. The CDR3 has 15 amino acids.

This clone was recorded a few times. The CDR3 nucleotides read TGTGCCAGCAGTTACTCCGGGGGACAGTACTTC. This sequence encodes CASSYSGGQYF. The chain carries TRBV6-5 and TRBJ2-7, with TRBD2 as a possible D gene (6 bases). Germline CDR1 is MNHEY and CDR2 is SVGAGI. The CDR3 runs to 11 residues. Trimming took off 0 bases at V and 10 bases at J, with 7 bases between the two ends.

This clone was detected many times. The genes are TRBV19 and TRBJ2-3; tentatively, D is TRBD2 (6 bases). V was trimmed by 5 bases and J by 2 bases, leaving 14 bases between them. CDR3 length: 15 residues. CDR1 is LNHDA, CDR2 SQIVND, per germline (reference sequence). CDR3 DNA: TGTGCCAGTAGTCCCCGAAGCGGGTTCACAGATACGCAGTATTTT. Residues: CASSPRSGFTDTQYF.

The V call is TRBV15, the J call TRBJ1-4; 7 nucleotides align to TRBD1. V trimming: 0 bases; J trimming: 5 bases; junction bases outside the gene matches: 9. Looked up from germline, CDR1 is LNHNV and CDR2 is YYDKDF (reference sequence). This CDR3 region has 17 residues. CDR3 region: CATSRDQLTGRNEKLFF. CDR3 DNA: TGTGCCACCAGCAGAGATCAACTGACAGGGCGAAATGAAAAACTGTTTTTT.

In this sample, this clone turned up a few times. V and J are TRBV30 and TRBJ2-5; tentatively, D is TRBD2 (6 bases). The V end was cut by 1 base, the J end by 11 bases, with 20 bases between. The CDR3 loop spans 14 amino acids. CDR1 and CDR2 from the germline V gene are GTSNPN and SVGIG (reference sequence). This chain's CDR3 is CAWSARRVAREQYF. CDR3 nucleotide sequence: TGTGCCTGGAGTGCTCGGAGAGTCGCTCGGGAGCAGTACTTC.

J is TRBJ2-5 and V is TRBV6-1; D is possibly TRBD1 (6 bases). Trimming pared 3 bases from V and 4 bases from J, leaving 12 bases between. The CDR3 covers 14 residues. Looked up from germline, CDR1 is MNHNS and CDR2 is SASEGT. CDR3 residues: CASSDNRVGETQYF. The CDR3, as DNA: TGTGCCAGCAGTGACAACAGGGTGGGAGAGACCCAGTACTTC.

The chain is built from TRBV6-5 and TRBJ2-3; TRBD1 aligns across 10 bases. Germline trimming cut 10 bases from V and 4 bases from J; bases unmatched to any gene: 5. CDR3 length: 13 amino acids. In germline, CDR1 is MNHEY, CDR2 SVGAGI. The CDR3 DNA reads as TGTGCCAACCCGGGACAGGGGCCAGATACGCAGTATTTT. It translates to CANPGQGPDTQYF.